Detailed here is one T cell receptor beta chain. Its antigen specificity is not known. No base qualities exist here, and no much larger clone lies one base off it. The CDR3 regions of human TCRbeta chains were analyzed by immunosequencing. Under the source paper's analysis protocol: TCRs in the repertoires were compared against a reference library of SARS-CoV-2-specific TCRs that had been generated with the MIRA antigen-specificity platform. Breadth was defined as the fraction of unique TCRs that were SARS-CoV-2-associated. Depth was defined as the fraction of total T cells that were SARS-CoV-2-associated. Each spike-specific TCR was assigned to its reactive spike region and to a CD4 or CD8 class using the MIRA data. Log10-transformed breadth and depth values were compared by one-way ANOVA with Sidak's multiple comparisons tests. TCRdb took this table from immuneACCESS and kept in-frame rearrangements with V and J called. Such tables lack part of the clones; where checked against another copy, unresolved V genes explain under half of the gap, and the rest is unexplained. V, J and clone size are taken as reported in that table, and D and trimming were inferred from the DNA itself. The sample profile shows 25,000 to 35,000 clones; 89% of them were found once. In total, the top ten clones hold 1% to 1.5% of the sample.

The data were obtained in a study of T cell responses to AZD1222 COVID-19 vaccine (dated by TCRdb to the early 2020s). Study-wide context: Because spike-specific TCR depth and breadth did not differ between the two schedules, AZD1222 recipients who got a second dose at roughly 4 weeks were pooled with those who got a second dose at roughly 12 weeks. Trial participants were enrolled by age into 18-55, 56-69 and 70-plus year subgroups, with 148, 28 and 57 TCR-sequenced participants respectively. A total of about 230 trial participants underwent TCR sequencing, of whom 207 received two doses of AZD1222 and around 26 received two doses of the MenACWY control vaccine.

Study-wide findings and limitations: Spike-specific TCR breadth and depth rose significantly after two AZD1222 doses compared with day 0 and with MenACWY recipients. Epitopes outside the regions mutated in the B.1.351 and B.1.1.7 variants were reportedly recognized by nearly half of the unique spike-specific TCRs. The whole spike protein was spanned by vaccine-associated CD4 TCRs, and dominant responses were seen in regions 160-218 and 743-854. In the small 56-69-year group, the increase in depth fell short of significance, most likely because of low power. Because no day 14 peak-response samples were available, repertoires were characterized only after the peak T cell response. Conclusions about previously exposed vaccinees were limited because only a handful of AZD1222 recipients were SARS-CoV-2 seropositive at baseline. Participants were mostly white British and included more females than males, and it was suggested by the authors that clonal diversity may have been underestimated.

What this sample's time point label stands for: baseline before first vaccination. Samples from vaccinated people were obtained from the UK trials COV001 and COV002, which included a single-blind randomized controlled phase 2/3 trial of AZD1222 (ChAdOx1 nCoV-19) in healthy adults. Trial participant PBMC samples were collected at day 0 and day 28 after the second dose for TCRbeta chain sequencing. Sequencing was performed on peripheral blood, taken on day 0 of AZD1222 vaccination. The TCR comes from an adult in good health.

The DNA reads as follows: TGTGCCAGTAGCTCACTAGACACCGGGGAGCTGTTTTTT. It codes for CASSSLDTGELFF. The chain is encoded by TRBV19 joined to TRBJ2-2; TRBD2 is possibly the D segment (5 matching bases). Counted from cysteine to phenylalanine, this CDR3 has 13 amino acids. The retained sequence is limited to the CDR3, 39 bases, with the frame set at the first base. Cut back by 6 bases and 3 bases, the V and J ends lie 8 bases apart. As encoded in the germline V gene (reference sequence), CDR1 is LNHDA while CDR2 is SQIVND.